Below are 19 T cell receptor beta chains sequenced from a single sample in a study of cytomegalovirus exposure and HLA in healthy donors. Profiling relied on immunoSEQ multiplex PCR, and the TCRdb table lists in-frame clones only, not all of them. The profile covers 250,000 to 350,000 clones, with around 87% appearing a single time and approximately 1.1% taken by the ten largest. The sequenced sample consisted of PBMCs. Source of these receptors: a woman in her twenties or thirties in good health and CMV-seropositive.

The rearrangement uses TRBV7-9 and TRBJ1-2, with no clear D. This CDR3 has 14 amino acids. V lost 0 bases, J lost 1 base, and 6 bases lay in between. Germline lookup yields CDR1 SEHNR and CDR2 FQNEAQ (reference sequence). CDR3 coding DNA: TGTGCCAGCAGCTTAGCGAGGGTTAACTATGGCTACACCTTC. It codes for CASSLARVNYGYTF.

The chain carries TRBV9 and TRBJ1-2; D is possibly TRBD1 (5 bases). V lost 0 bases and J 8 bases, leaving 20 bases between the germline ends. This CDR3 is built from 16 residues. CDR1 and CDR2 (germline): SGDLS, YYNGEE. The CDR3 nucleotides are TGTGCCAGCAGCGTAGGGCAGGGTAATGGCGTACGGGGCTACACCTTC. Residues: CASSVGQGNGVRGYTF.

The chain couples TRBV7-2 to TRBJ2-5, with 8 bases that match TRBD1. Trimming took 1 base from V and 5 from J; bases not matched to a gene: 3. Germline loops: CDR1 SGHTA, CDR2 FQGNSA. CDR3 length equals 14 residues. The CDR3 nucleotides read TGTGCCAGCAGCTTAGAGCGGACAGGGGAGACCCAGTACTTC. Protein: CASSLERTGETQYF.

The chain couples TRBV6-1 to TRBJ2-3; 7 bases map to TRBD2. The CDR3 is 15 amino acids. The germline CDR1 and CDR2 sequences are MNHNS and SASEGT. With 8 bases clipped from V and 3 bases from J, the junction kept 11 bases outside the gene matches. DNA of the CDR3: TGTGCCAGCTTAGGACTAACGGGGGGAACAGATACGCAGTATTTT. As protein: CASLGLTGGTDTQYF.

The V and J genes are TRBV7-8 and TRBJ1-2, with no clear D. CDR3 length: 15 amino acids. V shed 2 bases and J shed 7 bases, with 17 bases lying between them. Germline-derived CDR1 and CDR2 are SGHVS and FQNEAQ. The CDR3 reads CASSLIASPVSGYTF. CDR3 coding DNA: TGTGCCAGCAGCTTAATAGCCAGCCCGGTGAGTGGCTACACCTTC. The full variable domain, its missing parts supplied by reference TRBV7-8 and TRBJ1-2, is GAGVSQSPRYKVAKRGQDVALRCDPISGHVSLFWYQQALGQGPEFLTYFQNEAQLDKSGLPSDRFFAERPEGSVSTLKIQRTQQEDSAVYLCASSLIASPVSGYTFGSGTRLTVV.

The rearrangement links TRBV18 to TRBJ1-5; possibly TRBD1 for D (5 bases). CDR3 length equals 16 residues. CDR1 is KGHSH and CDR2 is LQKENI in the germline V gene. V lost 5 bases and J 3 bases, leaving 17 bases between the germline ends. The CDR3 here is CASSSKGHAANQPQHF. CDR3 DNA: TGTGCCAGCTCATCCAAAGGACACGCCGCCAATCAGCCCCAGCATTTT. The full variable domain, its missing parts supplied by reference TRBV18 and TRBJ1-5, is NAGVMQNPRHLVRRRGQEARLRCSPMKGHSHVYWYRQLPEEGLKFMVYLQKENIIDESGMPKERFSAEFPKEGPSILRIQQVVRGDSAAYFCASSSKGHAANQPQHFGDGTRLSIL.

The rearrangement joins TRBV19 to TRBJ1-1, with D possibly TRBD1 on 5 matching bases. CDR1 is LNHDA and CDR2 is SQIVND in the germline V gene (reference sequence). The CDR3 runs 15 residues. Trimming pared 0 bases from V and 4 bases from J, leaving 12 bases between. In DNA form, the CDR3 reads TGTGCCAGTAGTATAGACCCAGGGAAGGGCACTGAAGCTTTCTTT. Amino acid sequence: CASSIDPGKGTEAFF.

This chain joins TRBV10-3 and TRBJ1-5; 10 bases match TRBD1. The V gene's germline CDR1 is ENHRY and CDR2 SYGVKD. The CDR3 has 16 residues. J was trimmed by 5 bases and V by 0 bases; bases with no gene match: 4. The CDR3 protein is CAISESIGTGDQPQHF. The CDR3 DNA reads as TGTGCCATCAGTGAGTCAATAGGGACAGGGGATCAGCCCCAGCATTTT.

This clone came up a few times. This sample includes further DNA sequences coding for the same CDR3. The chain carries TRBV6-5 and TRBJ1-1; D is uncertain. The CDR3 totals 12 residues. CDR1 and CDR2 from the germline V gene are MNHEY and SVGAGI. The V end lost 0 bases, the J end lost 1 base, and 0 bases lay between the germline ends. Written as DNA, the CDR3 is TGTGCCAGCAGTTACTCGAACACTGAAGCTTTCTTT. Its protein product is CASSYSNTEAFF.

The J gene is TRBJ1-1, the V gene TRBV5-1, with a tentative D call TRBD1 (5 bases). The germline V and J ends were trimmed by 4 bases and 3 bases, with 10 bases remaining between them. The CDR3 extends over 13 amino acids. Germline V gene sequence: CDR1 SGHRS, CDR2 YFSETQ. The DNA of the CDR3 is TGCGCCAGCAGCCGCCTGACAGACACTGAAGCTTTCTTT. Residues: CASSRLTDTEAFF.

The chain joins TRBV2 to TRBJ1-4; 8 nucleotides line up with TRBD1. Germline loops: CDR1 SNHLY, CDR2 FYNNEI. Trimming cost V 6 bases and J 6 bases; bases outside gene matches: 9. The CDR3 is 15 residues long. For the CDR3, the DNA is TGTGCCAGCAGAGCCCGAGGACAGGGATATGAAAAACTGTTTTTT. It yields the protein CASRARGQGYEKLFF.

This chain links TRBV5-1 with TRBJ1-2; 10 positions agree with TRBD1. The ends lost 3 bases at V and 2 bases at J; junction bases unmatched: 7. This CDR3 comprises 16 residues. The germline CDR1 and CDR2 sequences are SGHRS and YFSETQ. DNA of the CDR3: TGCGCCAGCAGCTCAGAACCGGGACAGGGGAACTATGGCTACACCTTC. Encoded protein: CASSSEPGQGNYGYTF.

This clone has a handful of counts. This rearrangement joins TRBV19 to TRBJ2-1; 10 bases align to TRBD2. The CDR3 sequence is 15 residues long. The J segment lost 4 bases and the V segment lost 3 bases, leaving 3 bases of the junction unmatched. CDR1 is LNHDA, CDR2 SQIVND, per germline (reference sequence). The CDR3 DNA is TGTGCCAGTAGTATGGTAGCGGGAGGATACAATGAGCAGTTCTTC. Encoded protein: CASSMVAGGYNEQFF.

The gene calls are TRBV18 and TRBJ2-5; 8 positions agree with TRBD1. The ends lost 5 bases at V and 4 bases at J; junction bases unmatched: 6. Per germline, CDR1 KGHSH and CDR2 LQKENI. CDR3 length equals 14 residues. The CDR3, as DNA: TGTGCCAGCTCATCCGGACAGGGTGGAGAGACCCAGTACTTC. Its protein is CASSSGQGGETQYF.

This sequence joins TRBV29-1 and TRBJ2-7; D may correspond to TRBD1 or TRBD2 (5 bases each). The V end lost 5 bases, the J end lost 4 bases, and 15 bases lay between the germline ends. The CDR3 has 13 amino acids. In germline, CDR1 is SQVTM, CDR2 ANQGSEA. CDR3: CSVLGTDGYEQYF. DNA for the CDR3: TGCAGCGTTCTCGGGACCGATGGTTACGAGCAGTACTTC.

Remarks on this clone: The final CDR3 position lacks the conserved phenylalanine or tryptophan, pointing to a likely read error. The CDR3 bases are TGTGCCAGCAGTTCAACAACGGGGGCCACCTACGAGCAGTACTCC. Its translation is CASSSTTGATYEQYS. The chain uses TRBV6-6 and TRBJ2-7; D may correspond to TRBD1 or TRBD2 (6 bases each). The CDR3 loop spans 15 amino acids. CDR1 is MNHNY and CDR2 is SVGAGI in the germline V gene (reference sequence). The germline V and J ends were trimmed by 4 bases and 2 bases, with 15 bases remaining between them.

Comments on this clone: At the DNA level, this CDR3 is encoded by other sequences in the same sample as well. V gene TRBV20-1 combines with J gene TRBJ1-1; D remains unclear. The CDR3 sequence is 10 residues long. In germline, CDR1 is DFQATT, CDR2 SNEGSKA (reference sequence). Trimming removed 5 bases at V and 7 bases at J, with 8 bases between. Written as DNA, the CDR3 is TGCAGTGCTGGACGGGGTGAAGCTTTCTTT. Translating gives CSAGRGEAFF.

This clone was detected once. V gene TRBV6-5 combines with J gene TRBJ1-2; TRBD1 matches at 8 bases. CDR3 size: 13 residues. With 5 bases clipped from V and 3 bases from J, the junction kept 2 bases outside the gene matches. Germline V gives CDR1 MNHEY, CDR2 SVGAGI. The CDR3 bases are TGTGCCAGCAGTCAACAGGGGGACTATGGCTACACCTTC. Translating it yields CASSQQGDYGYTF.

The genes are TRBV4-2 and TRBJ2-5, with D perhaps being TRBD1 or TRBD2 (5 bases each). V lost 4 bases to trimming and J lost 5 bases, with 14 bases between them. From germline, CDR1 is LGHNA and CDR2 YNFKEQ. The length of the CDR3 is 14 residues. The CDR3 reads CASSPPGTIETQYF. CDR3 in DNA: TGTGCCAGCAGCCCACCGGGGACCATCGAGACCCAGTACTTC.